This T cell receptor beta chain was identified during a study of Graves' ophthalmopathy and Graves' hyperthyroidism. Study background: The collection of peripheral blood took place at initial diagnosis, before any treatment. Study outcomes and limitations: Among expanded thyroid clonotypes above 0.001 frequency, most also occurred in blood.

This clonotype was detected ten times or more. The antigen is undetermined. CDR1 is MGHDK and CDR2 is SYGVNS in the germline V gene. The CDR3 has 14 residues. Trimming shortened V by 3 bases and J by 0 bases, and 8 bases separated the two germline ends. RNA transcripts yielded amplified TCR beta CDR3 regions. An initial RT-PCR round employing HTBI primers preceded a second-round multiplex PCR. TCRdb re-called the multiplex PCR reads with MiXCR, one entry per CDR3 protein. The data hold almost 750,000 distinct CDR3 sequences, with 40% observed a single time. Active ophthalmopathy (CAS at least 3, NOSPECS at least 4), lasting under 3 months. Clinical symptoms, serum thyroxine, TRAb, thyroid ultrasound and orbital computed tomography determined diagnosis.

Specimen: peripheral blood. J is TRBJ1-1 and V is TRBV25-1; D is unclear. This TCR was sampled from an adult man with Graves' ophthalmopathy. The CDR3 reads CASSEAKVNTEAFF. The CDR3 DNA sequence: TGTGCCAGCAGTGAGGCCAAAGTGAACACTGAAGCTTTCTTT.